In this sample, the clone carrying this T cell receptor (beta chain) turned up many times. Its antigen is not identified. V lost 1 base, J lost 2 bases, and 17 bases stayed unmatched. In germline, CDR1 is LGHNT, CDR2 FRNRAP. The CDR3 length is 19 residues. The sample comes from a study of T-cell reconstitution after alpha-beta-depleted transplantation in children. Study results and caveats: At day 60, the high TCRbeta diversity found in some patients originated from recipient T cells and thymic progenitors that had survived.

For TCRbeta, the library was prepared with unique molecular identifiers. MiXCR was run by TCRdb on the PCR reads, yielding one entry per CDR3 protein. Here the sample spans approximately 650,000 distinct CDR3 sequences, 10% to 15% being singletons. Source: PBMCs, taken before TCRalphabeta/CD19-depleted stem cell transplant. This receptor was obtained from a girl aged 2 to 10 with congenital amegakaryocytic thrombocytopenia, due to receive a stem cell transplant. V and J are TRBV12-5 and TRBJ2-7, with 7 positions matching TRBD2. CDR3 residues: CASGLEAGSLAAATYEQYF. Here the CDR3 DNA reads TGTGCTAGTGGTTTGGAGGCCGGGAGTCTAGCGGCAGCCACCTACGAGCAGTACTTC.